Below are 26 T cell receptor beta chains sequenced from a single sample in a study of blood T cell repertoires in COVID-19 (TCRdb year 2020). Receptor amplification or capture employed the immunoSEQ multiplex PCR assay. Not all clones reach the TCRdb copy of this immuneACCESS table, which keeps in-frame sequences only. Checked studies attribute under half of the gap to unresolved V genes and leave the rest unexplained. The sample table holds tens of thousands of clones, of which 65% to 90% were seen once. The ten largest account for around 4% of the sample. Sequencing was done on a sample of peripheral blood. These receptors all come from a man aged 55 to 69 with acute or convalescent COVID-19.

Details on this clone: At one end the junction does not follow the germline gene, possibly because of a read error. The chain has TRBV7-7 and TRBJ2-2, with 7 bases aligning to TRBD1. The CDR3 is 15 amino acids. Germline V gene sequence: CDR1 SSHAT, CDR2 FNYEAQ (reference sequence). CDR3 region: CASSKDRTVTGELFF. The CDR3 nucleotides read TGTGCTAGCAGCAAGGACAGGACCGTCACCGGGGAGCTGTTTTTT.

CDR3 DNA: TGTGCCAGCAGTTCAGGGGTTTACGGCTACACCTTC. Its protein product is CASSSGVYGYTF. The chain combines TRBV12-3 or TRBV12-4 with TRBJ1-2; TRBD1 might be the D (6 bases). The V and J ends lost 4 bases and 8 bases respectively, with 11 bases between them. The CDR3 is made up of 12 amino acids.

V usage is TRBV10-3 and J usage is TRBJ2-2; 9 bases are shared with TRBD2. The junction had 9 bases not matched to a gene; V was cut back by 10 bases and J by 3 bases. The CDR3 spans 15 residues. Germline CDR1 and CDR2: ENHRY and SYGVKD. The CDR3 sequence: CATNLAGEDTGELFF. CDR3 nucleotides: TGTGCCACCAACTTAGCGGGAGAGGACACCGGGGAGCTGTTTTTT.

This clone showed up just once. V and J are TRBV2 and TRBJ1-1; 8 nucleotides match TRBD1. CDR3 length: 15 residues. CDR1 is SNHLY, CDR2 FYNNEI, per germline. The ends lost 5 bases at V and 1 base at J; junction bases unmatched: 6. CDR3: CASSQSQGANTEAFF. CDR3 nucleotide sequence: TGTGCCAGCAGTCAATCCCAGGGGGCGAACACTGAAGCTTTCTTT.

V gene TRBV5-1 combines with J gene TRBJ2-1; weak D call: TRBD1 (5 bases). Between the trimmed V and J ends, which lost 4 bases and 0 bases, there was a span of 8 bases. This CDR3 has 14 amino acids. Germline V CDR1 and CDR2: SGHRS, YFSETQ. CDR3 DNA: TGCGCCAGCAGCAATCAGGGCTCCTACAATGAGCAGTTCTTC. It encodes CASSNQGSYNEQFF.

The chain links TRBV27 to TRBJ1-1; the D is unclear. V lost 3 bases and J 1 base, leaving 9 bases between the germline ends. The CDR3 consists of 14 residues. Per the germline V gene, CDR1 is MNHEY and CDR2 is SMNVEV (reference sequence). The CDR3 is CASSLWAGNTEAFF. In DNA, the CDR3 is TGTGCCAGCAGTTTGTGGGCGGGGAACACTGAAGCTTTCTTT.

Only one count was recorded for this clone. This chain links TRBV15 with TRBJ1-6; D gene uncertain. There are 15 residues in the CDR3. CDR1 and CDR2 (germline): LNHNV, YYDKDF (reference sequence). V dropped 5 bases and J dropped 4 bases, with 12 bases sitting between them. The CDR3 region is CATSRTGPYNSPLHF. The CDR3 DNA reads TGTGCCACCAGCCGAACGGGTCCATATAATTCACCCCTCCACTTT.

The chain joins TRBV6-5 to TRBJ2-7, with 12 bases fitting TRBD2. Germline values: CDR1 MNHEY, CDR2 SVGAGI. Trimming cost V 5 bases and J 6 bases; bases outside gene matches: 8. The CDR3 is 15 amino acids. The CDR3 protein is CASSPTTSGSGEQYF. The DNA of the CDR3 is TGTGCCAGCAGTCCTACGACTAGCGGGAGTGGCGAGCAGTACTTC.

This chain joins TRBV7-8 and TRBJ2-1; 9 bases map to TRBD2. The trim removed 5 bases at V and 2 bases at J, leaving 13 bases unmatched. Germline loops: CDR1 SGHVS, CDR2 FQNEAQ. The CDR3 is 18 residues long. The CDR3 sequence: CASSPLPPTSGPYNEQFF. For the CDR3, the DNA is TGTGCCAGCAGCCCCTTACCGCCAACTAGCGGGCCCTACAATGAGCAGTTCTTC. The entire variable domain, with the rest obtained from reference TRBV7-8 and TRBJ2-1, is as follows: GAGVSQSPRYKVAKRGQDVALRCDPISGHVSLFWYQQALGQGPEFLTYFQNEAQLDKSGLPSDRFFAERPEGSVSTLKIQRTQQEDSAVYLCASSPLPPTSGPYNEQFFGPGTRLTVL.

This clone has a handful of counts. The chain couples TRBV10-3 to TRBJ2-7, with 14 bases lining up with TRBD2. The CDR3 has 15 residues. Germline CDR1 and CDR2: ENHRY and SYGVKD. The V segment lost 6 bases and the J segment 5 bases; nucleotides outside the gene matches: 6. This CDR3 reads CAIRAGLAGEHEQYF. CDR3 sequence (DNA): TGTGCCATCAGAGCGGGACTAGCGGGAGAGCACGAGCAGTACTTC.

The chain employs TRBV19 and TRBJ1-2; D is unresolved. The germline V gene has CDR1 LNHDA and CDR2 SQIVND (reference sequence). This CDR3 contains 13 residues. Between the trimmed V and J ends, which lost 4 bases and 8 bases, there was a span of 14 bases. The CDR3 DNA is TGTGCCAGTAGTACCCCGCCGAGGAGCGGCTACACCTTC. Translated: CASSTPPRSGYTF. Full variable domain (rest looked up from reference TRBV19 and TRBJ1-2): DGGITQSPKYLFRKEGQNVTLSCEQNLNHDAMYWYRQDPGQGLRLIYYSQIVNDFQKGDIAEGYSVSREKKESFPLTVTSAQKNPTAFYLCASSTPPRSGYTFGSGTRLTVV.

This clone was seen just once. V usage is TRBV9 and J usage is TRBJ2-5; D might be TRBD2 (7 bases). This CDR3 has 14 amino acids. The germline gives CDR1 SGDLS, CDR2 YYNGEE. Trimming stripped 2 bases from V and 1 base from J, with 9 bases between. For the CDR3, the DNA is TGTGCCAGCAGCGTGGGGGGGGCCCAAGAGACCCAGTACTTC. Its translation is CASSVGGAQETQYF.

The gene calls are TRBV11-2 and TRBJ2-3; tentatively, D is TRBD2 (6 bases). CDR3 length equals 14 residues. V shed 6 bases and J shed 3 bases, with 13 bases lying between them. CDR1 SGHAT and CDR2 FQNNGV come from the germline V gene. As DNA, the CDR3 is TGTGCCAGCAGGGGGGGAATTGGGACAGATACGCAGTATTTT. Encoded protein: CASRGGIGTDTQYF.

This clone was seen more than once but under ten times. This chain uses TRBV7-8 with TRBJ2-1, with D possibly matching TRBD2 (6 bases). V dropped 0 bases and J dropped 6 bases, with 6 bases sitting between them. The CDR3 length is 13 residues. In germline, CDR1 is SGHVS, CDR2 FQNEAQ. CDR3 sequence: CASSLAGGNEQFF. The CDR3 nucleotides are TGTGCCAGCAGCTTAGCCGGGGGCAATGAGCAGTTCTTC. Full variable domain (missing parts from reference TRBV7-8 and TRBJ2-1): GAGVSQSPRYKVAKRGQDVALRCDPISGHVSLFWYQQALGQGPEFLTYFQNEAQLDKSGLPSDRFFAERPEGSVSTLKIQRTQQEDSAVYLCASSLAGGNEQFFGPGTRLTVL.

In nucleotides, the CDR3 is TGTGCCAGCAGCCAATACACTGAAGCTTTCTTT. Translated, it gives CASSQYTEAFF. This sequence joins TRBV11-2 and TRBJ1-1, with D uncertain. The CDR3 loop spans 11 amino acids. V lost 5 bases to trimming and J lost 3 bases, with 4 bases between them. Germline lookup yields CDR1 SGHAT and CDR2 FQNNGV. The whole variable domain, remainder taken from reference TRBV11-2 and TRBJ1-1, is EAGVAQSPRYKIIEKRQSVAFWCNPISGHATLYWYQQILGQGPKLLIQFQNNGVVDDSQLPKDRFSAERLKGVDSTLKIQPAKLEDSAVYLCASSQYTEAFFGQGTRLTVV.

The chain recombines TRBV19 with TRBJ2-1; 7 nucleotides line up with TRBD1. Germline CDR1 reads LNHDA; CDR2 reads SQIVND (reference sequence). V gave up 1 base and J gave up 6 bases; unmatched junction bases: 3. The CDR3 totals 14 residues. The CDR3, as DNA: TGTGCCAGTAGTATAGTAGGGGGCCTCAATGAGCAGTTCTTC. Translated: CASSIVGGLNEQFF.

The gene calls are TRBV29-1 and TRBJ1-2; the D is unclear. This CDR3 contains 13 residues. V lost 2 bases and J lost 0, with 7 bases in between. Germline loops: CDR1 SQVTM, CDR2 ANQGSEA. CDR3 in amino acids: CSVEPTANYGYTF. Written as DNA, the CDR3 is TGCAGCGTTGAACCCACAGCTAACTATGGCTACACCTTC.

V and J are TRBV7-2 and TRBJ2-3, with D possibly being TRBD2 (7 bases). CDR1 is SGHTA, CDR2 FQGNSA, per germline. The CDR3 runs to 15 residues. The ends were cut back, 5 bases at V and 4 bases at J, with 16 bases in the middle. For the CDR3, the DNA is TGTGCCAGCAGCCGGGGAGGGGGGGGATCAGATACGCAGTATTTT. This encodes CASSRGGGGSDTQYF.

The CDR3 DNA follows: TGTGCCAGCAGTATAGCGGGATCAGGGTACGAGCAGTACTTC. Amino acid sequence: CASSIAGSGYEQYF. The chain uses TRBV6-5 and TRBJ2-7, with 8 bases aligning to TRBD2. CDR1 and CDR2 from the germline V gene are MNHEY and SVGAGI. The trim removed 5 bases at V and 4 bases at J, leaving 7 bases unmatched. The CDR3 is 14 amino acids.

This clone was recorded once. This chain joins TRBV7-6 and TRBJ1-1; D gene ambiguous. CDR3 length: 13 amino acids. CDR1 is SGHVS and CDR2 is FNYEAQ in the germline V gene. Trimming left V 1 base short and J 5 bases short, with 8 bases between. The CDR3 DNA reads as TGTGCCAGCAGCTTAGTACCGGGGACTGAAGCTTTCTTT. This codes for CASSLVPGTEAFF.

The chain is built from TRBV4-3 and TRBJ2-7; 10 nucleotides match TRBD1. The V and J ends lost 3 bases and 4 bases, in that order; junction bases with no gene match: 3. The CDR3 covers 14 residues. Germline CDR1 LGHNA, CDR2 YSLEER. CDR3 loop: CASSHRDRGYEQYF. Written as DNA, the CDR3 is TGCGCCAGCAGCCACCGGGACAGGGGTTACGAGCAGTACTTC.

This chain connects TRBV7-2 to TRBJ1-5, with D uncertain. Per the germline V gene, CDR1 is SGHTA and CDR2 is FQGNSA. The V end lost 5 bases, the J end lost 0 bases, and 11 bases lay between the germline ends. There are 15 residues in the CDR3. CDR3 in DNA: TGTGCCAGCAGCGCAGGCTTCCCTAGCAATCAGCCCCAGCATTTT. Amino acid sequence: CASSAGFPSNQPQHF.

The chain recombines TRBV18 with TRBJ1-4, with D unresolved. The germline V gene has CDR1 KGHSH and CDR2 LQKENI. The CDR3 spans 16 residues. V lost 2 bases and J lost 10, with 20 bases in between. Written as DNA, the CDR3 is TGTGCCAGCTCACCAAAAACGGCAGGTCCGGTAGTAAAACTGTTTTTT. Translation: CASSPKTAGPVVKLFF. The variable domain in full, with the rest retrieved from reference TRBV18 and TRBJ1-4, is NAGVMQNPRHLVRRRGQEARLRCSPMKGHSHVYWYRQLPEEGLKFMVYLQKENIIDESGMPKERFSAEFPKEGPSILRIQQVVRGDSAAYFCASSPKTAGPVVKLFFGSGTQLSVL.

V and J are TRBV20-1 and TRBJ1-6; D possibly corresponds to TRBD1 (6 bases). The CDR3 sequence is 15 residues long. CDR1 is DFQATT and CDR2 is SNEGSKA in the germline V gene (reference sequence). Trimming stripped 3 bases from V and 4 bases from J, with 13 bases between. Here the CDR3 reads CSASGGRGYNSPLHF. The CDR3 coding sequence is TGCAGTGCTAGTGGTGGGAGGGGGTATAATTCACCCCTCCACTTT.

The chain links TRBV7-2 to TRBJ1-2; TRBD1 might be the D (5 bases). Germline assignment: CDR1 SGHTA and CDR2 FQGNSA. The CDR3 is made up of 15 amino acids. The V gene lost 1 base and the J gene lost 4 bases, with 13 bases spanning the gap. CDR3 loop: CASSLETAAGYGYTF. Here the CDR3 DNA reads TGTGCCAGCAGCTTAGAGACAGCCGCCGGCTATGGCTACACCTTC.

The genes are TRBV9 and TRBJ2-3, with 9 bases identical to TRBD2. In germline, CDR1 is SGDLS, CDR2 YYNGEE. Losses at the gene ends were 3 bases for V and 2 bases for J; bases not matched to a gene: 4. The CDR3 has 15 residues. For the CDR3, the DNA is TGTGCCAGCAGCGCCGCGGGGGGGGTCACAGATACGCAGTATTTT. It encodes CASSAAGGVTDTQYF.